This T cell receptor (beta chain) was sequenced for a study of T cell responses to AZD1222 COVID-19 vaccine (dated by TCRdb to about 2021). Study-wide context: AZD1222 recipients whose second dose came at about 4 weeks and those whose second dose came at about 12 weeks were combined into one group, since spike-specific TCR depth and breadth did not differ between the two schedules. Enrollment into the trials was organized by age into subgroups of 18-55, 56-69 and 70-plus years, and those subgroups contained 148, 28 and 57 TCR-sequenced participants, respectively. TCR sequencing was performed for over 230 trial participants, of whom about 200 were given two doses of AZD1222 and approximately 26 were given two doses of MenACWY control vaccine. Results the study describes overall, beyond this receptor: Vaccine-associated CD4 TCRs spanned the whole spike protein, with dominant responses in regions 160-218 and 743-854. In the small 56-69-year group, the increase in depth fell short of significance, most likely because of low power. Reportedly, close to half of the unique spike-specific TCRs recognized epitopes lying outside the regions that are mutated in the B.1.351 and B.1.1.7 variants. Conclusions about previously exposed vaccinees are limited, since just a handful of AZD1222 recipients were seropositive for SARS-CoV-2 at baseline. Because no day 14 peak-response samples were available, repertoires were characterized only after the peak T cell response. Participants were mostly white British and included more females than males, and it was suggested by the authors that clonal diversity may have been underestimated. Spike-specific TCR breadth and depth rose significantly after two AZD1222 doses compared with day 0 and with MenACWY recipients.

As regards this clone: The antigen this receptor binds is unknown. Within one base of it there is no much larger clone, and no base qualities were kept.

The CDR3 covers 15 residues, taking in both the cysteine and the phenylalanine. Only the CDR3 region is kept as DNA, spanning 45 bases read in frame from base 1. The junction carries 15 bases between V and J, which are trimmed by 6 bases and 6 bases respectively. Looking up the germline V gene yields CDR1 MNHEY and CDR2 SVGAGI. The time point label here, explained by the study, means: baseline before first vaccination. The vaccinee samples were drawn from two UK trials, COV001 and COV002, one of which was a single-blind randomized controlled phase 2/3 trial testing AZD1222 (ChAdOx1 nCoV-19) in healthy adults. For TCRbeta chain sequencing, PBMC samples were collected from trial participants at day 0 and at day 28 after the second dose. The CDR3 regions of human TCRbeta chains were subjected to immunosequencing. In the paper's pipeline: TCRs in the repertoires were compared against a reference library of SARS-CoV-2-specific TCRs that had been generated with the MIRA antigen-specificity platform. Breadth was defined as the fraction of unique TCRs that were SARS-CoV-2-associated, and depth was defined as the fraction of total T cells that were SARS-CoV-2-associated. Using the MIRA data, each spike-specific TCR was mapped to the spike region that the TCR reacts to and placed in a CD4 or CD8 class. Log10-transformed breadth and depth values were compared by one-way ANOVA with Sidak's multiple comparisons tests. TCRdb's version of the immuneACCESS table is confined to in-frame rearrangements and falls short of the full clone set. An unresolved V gene accounts for under half of the shortfall where checked; the remainder is of unknown origin. V and J calls plus clone size are reproduced from that table; the DNA served to infer D and trimming. Recorded for this sample are 110,000 to 150,000 clones; around 85% of them occurred a single time. The ten largest clones take up under 9.5% of the sample.

The sequence derives from an adult in good health. The sequence is built from TRBV6-5 and TRBJ1-6, with TRBD1 as a weak D call on 5 bases. The input for sequencing was peripheral blood, taken on day 0 of AZD1222 vaccination. The DNA sequence is as follows: TGTGCCAGCAGCCTCGGGGACCGCCTTAATTCACCCCTCCACTTT. Its protein product is CASSLGDRLNSPLHF.